Listed below are T cell receptor beta chains from one sample, sequenced in a study of T-cell memory formation after mild COVID-19. TCRdb re-analysed the 5' RACE reads in MiXCR, keeping a single row per CDR3 protein. The table has approximately 60,000 distinct CDR3 sequences, about a tenth seen once. The sequencing sample was made of PBMCs or a T cell subset sorted from them (not recorded which). These receptors all come from a man in his late teens or twenties who had mild COVID-19 (a few samples of this study predate the infection). Cell type and time point are not known. Each CDR3 is given with its conserved first and last residue. Each record gives: clone size, D gene, J gene, V gene, CDR3 DNA, CDR3 protein. A D gene is named only where the DNA matches it firmly. Clone sizes are given selectively: once, few, many, or a class where the clone is expanded.

>NA|NA|TRBJ1-1|TRBV5-1
TGCGCCAGCAGCTTGTGGGGGGGAGGAAACACTGAAGCTTTCTTT
CASSLWGGGNTEAFF
>many|NA|TRBJ2-4|TRBV5-1
TGCGCCAGCAGCTTGGGGCAGGAAAACATTCAGTACTTC
CASSLGQENIQYF
>NA|NA|TRBJ1-6|TRBV7-6
TGTGCCAGCAGTCAAGGCAGGGCGAATTCACCCCTCCACTTT
CASSQGRANSPLHF
>few|TRBD2|TRBJ2-1|TRBV5-1
TGCGCCAGCAGCTTGGGGTGGCTAGCGGGGGGCGATGAGCAGTTCTTC
CASSLGWLAGGDEQFF
>few|NA|TRBJ2-3|TRBV7-9
TGTGCCAGCAGCCCGCGCTCGGGGGAGGGCACAGATACGCAGTATTTT
CASSPRSGEGTDTQYF
>many|TRBD1|TRBJ1-5|TRBV5-5
TGTGCCAGCAGCCCTTGGGACAGTTCGAGGACATATAGCAATCAGCCCCAGCATTTT
CASSPWDSSRTYSNQPQHF
>few|TRBD1|TRBJ1-1|TRBV6-6
TGTGCCAGCAGTTACGGGGACAGGGGATATACTGAAGCTTTCTTT
CASSYGDRGYTEAFF
>NA|TRBD2|TRBJ2-1|TRBV6-2/TRBV6-3
TGTGCCAGCAGTAAAGGGACTAGCGGGAACAATGAGCAGTTCTTC
CASSKGTSGNNEQFF
>few|TRBD2|TRBJ2-5|TRBV19
TGTGCCAGTAGGACTAGCGGGAGTCAAGAGACCCAGTACTTC
CASRTSGSQETQYF
>many|TRBD1|TRBJ1-5|TRBV2
TGTGCCAGCAGGCGGGACAGTAATCAGCCCCAGCATTTT
CASRRDSNQPQHF
>NA|NA|TRBJ2-7|TRBV15
TGTGCCACCAGCACAACCGGAGGGAGCTACGAGCAGTACTTC
CATSTTGGSYEQYF
>NA|TRBD2|TRBJ2-3|TRBV19
TGTGCCAGCCAGACTAGCTACCTAGATACGCAGTATTTT
CASQTSYLDTQYF
>many|TRBD2|TRBJ2-3|TRBV12-3/TRBV12-4
TGTGCCAGCAGTATAGCGGGGAGCACAGATACGCAGTATTTT
CASSIAGSTDTQYF
>many|TRBD2|TRBJ2-1|TRBV7-9
TGTGCCAGCAGCTTAAGCCTAGCGGGGGCCTACAATGAGCAGTTCTTC
CASSLSLAGAYNEQFF
>few|NA|TRBJ2-7|TRBV25-1
TGTGCCAGCAGCCTGGTGGGCTTCGAGCAGTACTTC
CASSLVGFEQYF
>NA|NA|TRBJ2-3|TRBV18
TGTGCCAGCTCACCATACGGCAGAACAGATACGCAGTATTTT
CASSPYGRTDTQYF
>NA|TRBD1|TRBJ1-2|TRBV20-1
TGCAGTGCTAGCTTACCGGGACAGTCGGGCTACACCTTC
CSASLPGQSGYTF
>many|TRBD1|TRBJ2-7|TRBV5-1
TGCGCCAGCAGCGGTACAGGGGCCCTCTCCTACGAGCAGTACTTC
CASSGTGALSYEQYF
>many|TRBD2|TRBJ2-1|TRBV5-1
TGCGCCAGCAGCTTGGACCGCGGGGGGGCCTACAATGAGCAGTTCTTC
CASSLDRGGAYNEQFF
>many|TRBD2|TRBJ2-5|TRBV30
TGTGCCTGGAGTTTTAGCGGGGCCTCAGAGACCCAGTACTTC
CAWSFSGASETQYF
>NA|TRBD1|TRBJ1-6|TRBV18
TGTGCCAGCTCACCAGGGACAGGCGGCCAGTCACCCCTCCACTTT
CASSPGTGGQSPLHF
>few|NA|TRBJ2-5|TRBV7-7
TGTGCTAGCAGCTTAACTGGGCCAGAGACCCAGTACTTC
CASSLTGPETQYF
>many|NA|TRBJ1-3|TRBV6-5
TGTGCCAGCAGTTACGCAGACGTCGCCGGAAACACCATATATTTT
CASSYADVAGNTIYF
>NA|TRBD2|TRBJ2-2|TRBV5-1
TGCGCCAGCTCCCACGGCGGGGGGGTCGGCACCGGGGAGCTGTTTTTT
CASSHGGGVGTGELFF
>few|NA|TRBJ2-1|TRBV30
TGTGCCTGGAGTACGGGGCCCTACAATGAGCAGTTCTTC
CAWSTGPYNEQFF
>few|TRBD1|TRBJ1-1|TRBV3-1
TGTGCCAGCAGCCAAGGGAGGAAGGGGGCGGACACTGAAGCTTTCTTT
CASSQGRKGADTEAFF
>many|NA|TRBJ2-3|TRBV7-9
TGTGCCAGCAGCTTAGAAGTAGATACGCAGTATTTT
CASSLEVDTQYF
>NA|NA|TRBJ2-1|TRBV3-1
TGTGCCAGCAGCCAGGTCCGCGGGACGGGCGAGCAGTTCTTC
CASSQVRGTGEQFF